This T cell receptor (beta chain) came from a study of CD8+ T cells in alopecia areata. Following extraction, RNA underwent reverse transcription to cDNA, which served as the sequencing template. Repertoires were generated with immunoSEQ multiplex PCR, while TCRdb's copy carries only in-frame clones and drops some. The sample records 80,000 to 100,000 clones, roughly 47% being singletons. Specified treatment: oral pan-JAK inhibitor, 5-10 mg twice daily. Peripheral blood samples and lesional scalp punch biopsies were obtained from alopecia areata patients. Isolation of CD4+ and CD8+ T cells from PBMCs was achieved by sorting. CDR3 length: 16 amino acids. V shed 1 base and J shed 0 bases, with 13 bases lying between them. The germline V gene encodes CDR1 MNHEY and CDR2 SMNVEV (reference sequence).

This chain uses TRBV27 with TRBJ2-7; D gene ambiguous. The TCR sequence derives from a human donor with alopecia areata. This specimen consisted of CD8+ T cells sorted from blood, obtained at week 24, from a patient treated with tofacitinib. CDR3 in amino acids: CASSLFPANSSYEQYF. The DNA for the CDR3 is TGTGCCAGCAGTTTATTCCCCGCGAACAGCTCCTACGAGCAGTACTTC.